This TCR beta chain was retrieved from a study of T cells in narcolepsy. Profiling relied on immunoSEQ multiplex PCR, and the TCRdb table lists in-frame clones only, not all of them. The table has roughly 500 clones, 29% seen once. Concerning this clone: No antigen is known for it.

The receptor was derived from a human donor with narcolepsy. The sample consisted of cultured CD4+ T cells from cerebrospinal fluid.

Here the CDR3 DNA reads TGTGCAGCAGTCACCGACAGGGGGTTCAAGACCCAGTACTTC. Protein: CAAVTDRGFKTQYF. The chain carries TRBV28 and TRBJ2-5, with 9 bases matching TRBD1. Germline CDR1 reads MDHEN; CDR2 reads SYDVKM. The CDR3 loop spans 14 amino acids.